The next 6 T cell receptor beta chains were all read from a single sample in a study of cytomegalovirus exposure and HLA in healthy donors. Primers: 60 Vbeta forward and 13 Jbeta reverse. Here immunoSEQ multiplex PCR was the method, and the copy in TCRdb shows in-frame clones only, minus some. This sample has approximately 160,000 clones; 75% to 85% occur once, and the top ten carry roughly 7.3%. The sequencing input was PBMCs. These TCRs come from a male donor in good health and CMV-seropositive.

The J gene is TRBJ1-5, the V gene TRBV9; D gene uncertain. The CDR3 consists of 14 residues. CDR1 and CDR2 from the germline V gene are SGDLS and YYNGEE. Trimming cost V 0 bases and J 7 bases, with 11 bases left between them. The CDR3 reads CASSVVTEGQPQHF. The CDR3 bases are TGTGCCAGCAGCGTAGTTACCGAGGGCCAGCCCCAGCATTTT.

The V call is TRBV4-1, the J call TRBJ2-3; 8 positions match TRBD2. Germline trimming cut 0 bases from V and 2 bases from J; bases unmatched to any gene: 10. Germline V CDR1 and CDR2: MGHRA, YSYEKL. The CDR3 runs 18 residues. CDR3 protein: CASSQDPSGGDFTDTQYF. The CDR3 DNA reads as TGCGCCAGCAGCCAAGATCCCAGCGGGGGCGACTTCACAGATACGCAGTATTTT.

The V and J genes are TRBV2 and TRBJ1-2; D is unresolved. Trimming took off 4 bases at V and 3 bases at J, with 15 bases between the two ends. The CDR3 covers 15 residues. CDR1 and CDR2 from the germline V gene are SNHLY and FYNNEI. The CDR3 protein is CASSGVRKADYGYTF. The DNA of the CDR3 is TGTGCCAGCAGTGGGGTGAGGAAGGCCGACTATGGCTACACCTTC. Complete variable domain (other parts from reference TRBV2 and TRBJ1-2): EPEVTQTPSHQVTQMGQEVILRCVPISNHLYFYWYRQILGQKVEFLVSFYNNEISEKSEIFDDQFSVERPDGSNFTLKIRSTKLEDSAMYFCASSGVRKADYGYTFGSGTRLTVV.

The gene calls are TRBV11-2 and TRBJ1-1; D gene unclear. This CDR3 is built from 13 residues. V was clipped by 0 bases and J by 9 bases, with 11 bases between them. The germline gives CDR1 SGHAT, CDR2 FQNNGV. The CDR3 coding sequence is TGTGCCAGCAGCTTAGACGTGGGAGGGAAAGCTTTCTTT. Translation gives CASSLDVGGKAFF.

This chain links TRBV4-1 with TRBJ1-5; no clear D. Germline V CDR1 and CDR2: MGHRA, YSYEKL. The V and J ends lost 0 bases and 3 bases respectively, with 9 bases between them. The CDR3 covers 15 residues. In nucleotides, the CDR3 is TGCGCCAGCAGCCAAGATCCCCGGGACAATCAGCCCCAGCATTTT. Protein sequence: CASSQDPRDNQPQHF.

This chain connects TRBV7-3 to TRBJ1-3, with a tentative D call TRBD1 (5 bases). Trimming stripped 3 bases from V and 8 bases from J, with 14 bases between. The length of the CDR3 is 14 residues. In germline, CDR1 is SGHTA, CDR2 FQGTGA. In DNA form, the CDR3 reads TGTGCCAGCAGCTTGGGGCCTCCGCCTGACACCATATATTTT. It yields the protein CASSLGPPPDTIYF.